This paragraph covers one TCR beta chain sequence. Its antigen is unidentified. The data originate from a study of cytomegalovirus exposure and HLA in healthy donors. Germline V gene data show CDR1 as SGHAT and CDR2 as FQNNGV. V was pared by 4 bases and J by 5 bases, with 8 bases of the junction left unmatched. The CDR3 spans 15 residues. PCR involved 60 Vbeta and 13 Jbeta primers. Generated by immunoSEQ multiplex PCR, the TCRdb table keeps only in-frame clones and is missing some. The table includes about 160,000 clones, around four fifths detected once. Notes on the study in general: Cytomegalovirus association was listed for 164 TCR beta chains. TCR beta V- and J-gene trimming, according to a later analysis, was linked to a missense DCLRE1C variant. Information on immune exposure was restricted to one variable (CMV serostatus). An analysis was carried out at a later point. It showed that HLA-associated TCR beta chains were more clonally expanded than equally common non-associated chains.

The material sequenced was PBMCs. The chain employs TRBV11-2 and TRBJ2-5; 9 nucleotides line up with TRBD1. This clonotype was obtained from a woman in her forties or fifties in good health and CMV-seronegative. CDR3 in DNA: TGTGCCAGCAGCTCGCACAGGGGGCGCGGGGAGACCCAGTACTTC. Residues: CASSSHRGRGETQYF.